The following is a TCR beta chain sequence with its context. This entry is derived from a study of blood T cell repertoires in COVID-19. Repertoires were generated with immunoSEQ multiplex PCR, while TCRdb's copy carries only in-frame clones and drops some. The data show approximately 50,000 clones, around 78% seen once. Input material: peripheral blood. The sequence derives from a human donor in a cohort sampled during active COVID-19.

The CDR3 DNA reads TGTGCCTGGGTTAAGCAGGGGGCTGGGACTATGACCCAGTACTTC. Its protein product is CAWVKQGAGTMTQYF. J is TRBJ2-5 and V is TRBV30; D might be TRBD1 (8 bases). The germline V gene encodes CDR1 GTSNPN and CDR2 SVGIG (reference sequence). Trimming took off 5 bases at V and 7 bases at J, with 23 bases between the two ends. CDR3 size: 15 residues.